Given below is one T cell receptor beta chain in context. This sample was included in a study of blood T cell repertoires in COVID-19. Across the whole study: Sample material is recorded as cDNA or gDNA derived from T cells, B-cell-depleted T cells, or PBMCs.

Germline CDR1 reads SGHNT; CDR2 reads YYREEE (reference sequence). The CDR3 sequence is 14 residues long. V shed 4 bases, J shed 1 base, and the junction held 1 base outside the gene matches. Recovered Cohort 3 donors showed two negative PCRs, clearance, or symptom resolution. Under the authors' procedure: Cell counts per sample came from amplifying reference gene primers. The data were produced by immunoSEQ multiplex PCR, yet TCRdb's version contains in-frame clones alone and is incomplete. The V and J calls and clone size were taken over from that table, and D and trimming were inferred from the DNA. The sample lists roughly 300,000 clones, approximately 90% seen once, with approximately 5% in the top ten.

The receptor comes from a woman aged 25 to 39 who had recovered from COVID-19. The J gene is TRBJ1-5, the V gene TRBV5-4; TRBD1 aligns across 8 bases. The specimen was PBMCs or T cells enriched from blood (not recorded which). Written as DNA, the CDR3 is TGTGCCAGCAGCCGGACAGGGAGCAATCAGCCCCAGCATTTT. It translates to CASSRTGSNQPQHF.